Shown below are 2 T cell receptor beta chains from a single sample sequenced in a study of cytomegalovirus exposure and HLA in healthy donors. The PCR was carried out with 60 Vbeta primers and 13 Jbeta primers. The assay was immunoSEQ multiplex PCR, and TCRdb's table has in-frame clones only and misses some. This table has 150,000 to 200,000 clones, more than 80% appearing once. Sample: PBMCs. The origin of the receptors is a woman between 18 and 29 years old in good health and CMV-seropositive.

Here the CDR3 reads CASSPRQRGTGELFF. The DNA of the CDR3 is TGTGCCAGCAGCCCCCGCCAGCGGGGGACCGGGGAGCTGTTTTTT. This chain links TRBV7-6 with TRBJ2-2; 8 bases are shared with TRBD2. CDR3 length equals 15 residues. Unmatched junction bases numbered 7, after V lost 5 bases and J lost 5 bases. The V gene's germline CDR1 is SGHVS and CDR2 FNYEAQ.

The chain couples TRBV6-1 to TRBJ1-1, with D perhaps TRBD1 (6 bases). The CDR3 has 14 residues. Germline V lookup: CDR1 MNHNS, CDR2 SASEGT. The V and J ends lost 6 bases and 6 bases respectively, with 17 bases between them. The CDR3, as DNA: TGTGCCAGCAGCAAAACAGGGTTCCGGTCTGAAGCTTTCTTT. As protein: CASSKTGFRSEAFF.